This T cell receptor beta chain was sequenced in a study of vaccination and CD4 T cells after COVID-19. Study overall: Four females and six males made up the convalescents, two of whom were Hispanic.

From germline, CDR1 is MNHEY and CDR2 SVGAGI. CDR3 length equals 17 residues. Losses at the gene ends were 2 bases for V and 0 bases for J; bases not matched to a gene: 7. Sample treatment: roughly ten-day PBMC culture with coronavirus spike peptide pools or control peptides (ViraFEST assay). As regards this clonotype: Antigen specificity is unknown.

Cultured CD4+ T cell DNA underwent sequencing with the Oncomine TCR Beta short-read assay. It was cultured CD4+ T cells from which genomic DNA was extracted. TCRdb re-called the PCR reads with MiXCR, one entry per CDR3 protein. The sample carries about 16,000 distinct CDR3 sequences, roughly 69% recorded once. The V and J genes are TRBV6-5 and TRBJ1-3; 7 bases line up with TRBD1. This receptor was identified in a human donor who had recovered from COVID-19. Sequencing was done on a sample of CD4+ T cells from blood, cultured in vitro. This CDR3 is CASSYGRGYTSGNTIYF. The CDR3, as DNA: TGTGCCAGCAGTTACGGCAGGGGGTATACCTCTGGAAACACCATATATTTT.